This T cell receptor beta chain was sequenced in a study of identical twins. It was template switching that added a universal primer site, and there were unique molecular identifiers on the cDNA. Each CDR3 protein is one row after TCRdb ran MiXCR on the 5' RACE reads. The sample carries hundreds of thousands of distinct CDR3 sequences, 7.1% recorded once. Germline-derived CDR1 and CDR2 are DFQATT and SNEGSKA (reference sequence). Trimming left V 1 base short and J 2 bases short, with 15 bases between. The CDR3 extends over 15 amino acids. At least ten counts were recorded for this clonotype. This sample also belongs to another study, concerning yellow fever vaccine responses in identical twins.

This chain connects TRBV20-1 to TRBJ2-7; D remains unclear. This sequence originates from a woman under 30 in good health. The sample was PBMCs. Here the CDR3 DNA reads TGCAGTGCTAGAGCCCCCGACTCAGCCCCCTACGAGCAGTACTTC. Translated, it gives CSARAPDSAPYEQYF.